Given below is one T cell receptor beta chain in context. Its cognate antigen is unknown. The sample is drawn from a study of T cell responses to AZD1222 COVID-19 vaccine. Overall study: It was second doses at about 4 or about 12 weeks that were pooled. General observations from the study: Donors skewed white British and female; clonal diversity was possibly underestimated.

The table came from immunoSEQ multiplex PCR; TCRdb's copy has only in-frame clones and leaves some out. The table shows 140,000 or so clones, with roughly nine tenths occurring only once. The specimen comprised peripheral blood, sampled on day 0 of AZD1222 vaccination. This sequence originates from an adult in good health.

CDR3 coding DNA: TGTGCCAGTATGGGGTCTGCAGGGGGCGGCTATGGCTACACCTTC. This codes for CASMGSAGGGYGYTF. The chain combines TRBV19 with TRBJ1-2; 8 bases are shared with TRBD1. CDR3 length equals 15 residues. The germline gives CDR1 LNHDA, CDR2 SQIVND (reference sequence). Germline trimming cut 7 bases from V and 4 bases from J; bases unmatched to any gene: 11.